This TCR beta chain was captured in a study of beta chain features in type 1 diabetes. Study conclusions and caveats: Type 1 diabetes patients showed fewer insertions and more deletions at VDJ junctions.

In the case of this clone: Its specificity is unknown.

The germline CDR1 and CDR2 sequences are LGHNA and YNFKEQ. CDR3 size: 15 residues. V was cut by 0 bases and J by 3 bases, with 12 bases left in between. Expressed TCRB transcripts were sequenced, since all the RNA that had been isolated was reverse transcribed. The read count averaged around 3.6 million across naive, central memory and regulatory T cell samples. The assay was immunoSEQ multiplex PCR, and TCRdb's table has in-frame clones only and misses some. The profile shows some 900,000 clones, 17% of them singletons. The gene calls are TRBV4-2 and TRBJ2-7; no clear D. The material sequenced was naive CD4+ T cells from blood. The receptor's source is a woman under 30 in good health. The CDR3 sequence: CASSQEVVPSYEQYF. The DNA for the CDR3 is TGTGCCAGCAGCCAAGAGGTTGTCCCCAGCTACGAGCAGTACTTC.